The clone carrying this TCR beta chain was observed a few times. Its specificity is not known. This entry is derived from a study of response to subunit inactivated influenza vaccine. Study-wide findings and caveats: Authors proposed each seasonal influenza vaccination draws in few new T cells.

The germline V gene encodes CDR1 KGHSH and CDR2 LQKENI. The germline V and J ends were trimmed by 4 bases and 5 bases, with 14 bases remaining between them. This CDR3 comprises 14 residues. TCRdb recomputed calls from the RT-PCR reads with MiXCR, one row per CDR3 protein. The sample consists of 600,000 to 850,000 distinct CDR3 sequences, 11% to 15% of them appearing once. The chain has TRBV18 and TRBJ1-2, with D tentatively TRBD1 (6 bases). The sample here was PBMCs from blood, taken around two weeks before vaccination. The TCR was taken from a man between 50 and 59 years old who received an inactivated influenza vaccine. CDR3 coding DNA: TGTGCCAGCTCACAGCGAGGACAGTGGTATGGCTACACCTTC. Protein product: CASSQRGQWYGYTF.